This entry is about one T cell receptor (beta chain). Its target is unknown. The sample belongs to a study of T cell responses to AZD1222 COVID-19 vaccine. Sequenced by immunoSEQ multiplex PCR; TCRdb stores in-frame clones only, minus some. The table records some 150,000 clones, 70% to 90% of them present only once. Whole-study results and caveats: Close to half of all spike-specific TCRs reportedly target regions of the variants that are unmutated. Recipients of AZD1222 seropositive at baseline numbered only 5 to 7. CD4 TCRs associated with vaccination spanned spike, dominating at 160-218 and 743-854.

V was clipped by 3 bases and J by 1 base, with 16 bases between them. The CDR3 has 16 residues. CDR1 and CDR2 from the germline V gene are SGHNT and YYREEE (reference sequence). The sample here was peripheral blood, taken on day 0 of AZD1222 vaccination. V and J are TRBV5-4 and TRBJ1-1; D is perhaps TRBD1 (5 bases). The source is an adult in good health. This CDR3 is CASSSPGTRRNTEAFF. In nucleotides, the CDR3 is TGTGCCAGCAGCTCGCCCGGGACCCGGCGGAACACTGAAGCTTTCTTT.